The 6 T cell receptor beta chains below all came from one sample that was sequenced in a study of T-cell reconstitution after alpha-beta-depleted transplantation in children. Construction of the TCRbeta library involved unique molecular identifiers. TCRdb fed the PCR reads into MiXCR, producing one record per CDR3 protein. This sample has roughly 590,000 distinct CDR3 sequences, with around 17% found just once. The source was PBMCs from the stem cell graft donor, collected from the stem cell graft. These receptors came from a human donor who donated a stem cell graft to a child with acute myeloid leukemia.

This clonotype occurred many times. J is TRBJ2-1 and V is TRBV29-1, with TRBD1 matching 10 bases. This CDR3 comprises 14 residues. The ends lost 5 bases at V and 5 bases at J; junction bases unmatched: 6. Germline CDR1 SQVTM, CDR2 ANQGSEA. The CDR3 here is CSVIGQGVNNEQFF. The CDR3 nucleotides are TGCAGCGTTATCGGACAGGGGGTGAACAATGAGCAGTTCTTC.

This clonotype was counted only a few times. The rearrangement links TRBV7-9 to TRBJ1-1; D unclear. The CDR3 has 12 amino acids. The V gene lost 1 base and the J gene lost 7 bases, with 7 bases spanning the gap. Germline CDR1 and CDR2: SEHNR and FQNEAQ (reference sequence). The CDR3 nucleotides are TGTGCCAGCAGCTTAGGGGTCCGTGAAGCTTTCTTT. The encoded protein is CASSLGVREAFF.

This chain links TRBV15 with TRBJ1-6, with D uncertain. V lost 1 base, J lost 7 bases, and 5 bases lay in between. CDR3 length: 13 residues. Germline V gene sequence: CDR1 LNHNV, CDR2 YYDKDF (reference sequence). CDR3 coding DNA: TGTGCCACCAGCAGAGCGCCGAATTCACCCCTCCACTTT. It yields the protein CATSRAPNSPLHF.

There are a few counts of this clonotype. The gene calls are TRBV5-1 and TRBJ2-3; 8 bases are shared with TRBD2. CDR1 is SGHRS and CDR2 is YFSETQ in the germline V gene. V shed 4 bases, J shed 6 bases, and the junction held 10 bases outside the gene matches. The CDR3 has 15 residues. This CDR3 reads CASSTRGGRGDTQYF. Written as DNA, the CDR3 is TGCGCCAGCAGCACCCGGGGGGGGCGTGGGGATACGCAGTATTTT.

This clonotype was counted a few times. The CDR3 coding sequence is TGTGCCAGCAGTCAGGTCCAGGGACACTACAATGAGCAGTTCTTC. Translated, it gives CASSQVQGHYNEQFF. The chain carries TRBV7-9 and TRBJ2-1; D may be TRBD1 (6 bases). There are 15 residues in the CDR3. V was cut by 6 bases and J by 3 bases, with 15 bases left in between. CDR1 SEHNR and CDR2 FQNEAQ come from the germline V gene (reference sequence).

Comments on this clonotype: One junction end disagrees with the germline gene, perhaps due to a read error. The rearrangement links TRBV15 to TRBJ2-1; 7 bases align to TRBD1. CDR3 size: 16 residues. Germline V gene data show CDR1 as LNHNV and CDR2 as YYDKDF (reference sequence). CDR3 region: CVTSRATGAEDNEQFF. The CDR3 DNA sequence: TGTGTCACCAGCAGAGCTACAGGGGCTGAGGACAATGAGCAGTTCTTC.